The TCR beta chain under discussion was sequenced for a study of control samples from healthy donors and cancer patients. TCRdb's copy holds only in-frame clones and misses some; the assay was immunoSEQ multiplex PCR. This table holds around 190,000 clones. Sample: blood. The receptor's source is a woman in her 30s in good health.

CDR3: CASRQGLTGELFF. CDR3 in DNA: TGTGCCAGCAGGCAGGGCCTCACCGGGGAGCTGTTTTTT. The genes are TRBV28 and TRBJ2-2, with a weak D call TRBD1 (5 bases). The CDR3 covers 13 residues. CDR1 is MDHEN, CDR2 SYDVKM, per germline. V was trimmed by 6 bases and J by 4 bases, leaving 9 bases between them.